This T cell receptor beta chain appears in the sequencing data of a study of cytomegalovirus exposure and HLA in healthy donors. As concerns this clone: Its matching antigen is unknown.

This CDR3 has 13 residues. J lost 1 base, V lost 4 bases, and 3 bases had no gene match. Germline V CDR1 and CDR2: SQVTM, ANQGSEA. The PCR had 60 Vbeta and 13 Jbeta primers. Profiled with immunoSEQ multiplex PCR; TCRdb holds only in-frame clones, not every one. The data contain 130,000 to 150,000 clones, 80% of them singletons. Broader study findings: Clonal expansion, a later analysis showed, was greater in HLA-associated TCR beta chains than in equally common others.

This receptor was identified in a man aged 30 to 39 in good health and CMV-seronegative. Sequenced sample: PBMCs. The chain has TRBV29-1 and TRBJ2-5; 7 bases align to TRBD2. This CDR3 is CSVASGPQETQYF. CDR3 nucleotides: TGCAGCGTTGCTAGCGGTCCCCAAGAGACCCAGTACTTC.